The entry below describes one TCR beta chain. The source of the sample is a study of preoperative IRX-2 immunotherapy in early breast cancer. Only in-frame clones appear in the TCRdb table, and some are missing; sequencing was by immunoSEQ multiplex PCR. The data hold around 25,000 clones, with about 87% observed a single time. The CDR3 loop spans 14 amino acids. V dropped 5 bases and J dropped 3; count of bases not matched to a gene: 4. The germline CDR1 and CDR2 sequences are MDHEN and SYDVKM. Treatment of the sample: preoperative locoregional IRX-2 cytokine immunotherapy. Samples came from a phase Ib trial of preoperative locoregional IRX-2 cytokine immunotherapy.

The sample consisted of tumor tissue, taken after IRX-2 immunotherapy. The chain couples TRBV28 to TRBJ1-5; 7 bases map to TRBD1. This receptor was obtained from a human donor with breast cancer. Here the CDR3 reads CASSAGGDNQPQHF. The DNA for the CDR3 is TGTGCCAGCAGTGCAGGGGGGGACAATCAGCCCCAGCATTTT.